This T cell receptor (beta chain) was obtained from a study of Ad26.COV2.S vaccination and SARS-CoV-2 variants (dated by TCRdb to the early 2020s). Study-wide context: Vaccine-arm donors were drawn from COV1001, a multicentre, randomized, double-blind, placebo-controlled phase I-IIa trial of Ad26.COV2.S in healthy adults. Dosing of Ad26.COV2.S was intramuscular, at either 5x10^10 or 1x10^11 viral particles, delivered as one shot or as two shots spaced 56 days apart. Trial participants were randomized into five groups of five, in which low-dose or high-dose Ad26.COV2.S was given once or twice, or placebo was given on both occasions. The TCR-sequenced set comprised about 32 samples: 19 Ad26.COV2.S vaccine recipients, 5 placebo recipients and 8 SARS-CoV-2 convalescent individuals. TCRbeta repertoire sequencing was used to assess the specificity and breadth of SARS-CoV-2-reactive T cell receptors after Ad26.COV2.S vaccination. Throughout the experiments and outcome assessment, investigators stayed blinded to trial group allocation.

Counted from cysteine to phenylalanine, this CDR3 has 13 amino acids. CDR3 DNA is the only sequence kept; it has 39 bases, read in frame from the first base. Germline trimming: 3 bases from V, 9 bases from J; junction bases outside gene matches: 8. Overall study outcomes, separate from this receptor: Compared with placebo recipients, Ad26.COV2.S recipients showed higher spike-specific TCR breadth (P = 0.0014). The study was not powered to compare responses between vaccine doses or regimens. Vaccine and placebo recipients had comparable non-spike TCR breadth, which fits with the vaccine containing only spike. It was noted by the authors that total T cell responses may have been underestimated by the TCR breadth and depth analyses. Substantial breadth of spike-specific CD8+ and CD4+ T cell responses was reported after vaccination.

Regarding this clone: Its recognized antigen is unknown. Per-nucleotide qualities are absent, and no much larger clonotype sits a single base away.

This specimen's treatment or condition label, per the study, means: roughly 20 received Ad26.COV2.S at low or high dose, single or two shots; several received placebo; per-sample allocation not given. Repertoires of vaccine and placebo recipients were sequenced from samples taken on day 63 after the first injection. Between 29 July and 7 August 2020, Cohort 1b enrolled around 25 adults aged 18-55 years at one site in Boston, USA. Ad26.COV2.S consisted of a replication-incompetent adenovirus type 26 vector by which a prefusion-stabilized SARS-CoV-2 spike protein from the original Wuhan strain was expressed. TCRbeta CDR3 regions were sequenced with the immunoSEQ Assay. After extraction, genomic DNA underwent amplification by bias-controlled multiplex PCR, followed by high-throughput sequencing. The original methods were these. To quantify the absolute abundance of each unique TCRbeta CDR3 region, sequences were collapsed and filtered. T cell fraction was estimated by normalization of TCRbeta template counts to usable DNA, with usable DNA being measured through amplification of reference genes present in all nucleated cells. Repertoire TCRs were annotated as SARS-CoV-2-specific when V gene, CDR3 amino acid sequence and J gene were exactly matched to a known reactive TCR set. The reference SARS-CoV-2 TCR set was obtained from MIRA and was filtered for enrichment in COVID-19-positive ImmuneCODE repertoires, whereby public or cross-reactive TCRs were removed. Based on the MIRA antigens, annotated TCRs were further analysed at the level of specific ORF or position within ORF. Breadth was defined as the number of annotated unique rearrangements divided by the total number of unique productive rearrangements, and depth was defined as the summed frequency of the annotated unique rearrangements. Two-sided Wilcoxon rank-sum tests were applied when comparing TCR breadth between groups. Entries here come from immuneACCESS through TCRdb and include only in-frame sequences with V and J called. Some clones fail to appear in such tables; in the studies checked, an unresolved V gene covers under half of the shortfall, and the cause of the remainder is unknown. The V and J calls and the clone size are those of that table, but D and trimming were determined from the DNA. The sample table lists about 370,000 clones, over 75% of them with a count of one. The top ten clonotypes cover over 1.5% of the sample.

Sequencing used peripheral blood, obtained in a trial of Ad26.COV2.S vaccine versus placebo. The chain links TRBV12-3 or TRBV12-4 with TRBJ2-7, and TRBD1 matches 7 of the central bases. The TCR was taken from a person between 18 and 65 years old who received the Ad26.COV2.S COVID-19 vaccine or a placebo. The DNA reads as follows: TGTGCCAGCAGTTTCGTCGGGGACAGAAGGCAGTACTTC. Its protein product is CASSFVGDRRQYF.